This T cell receptor (beta chain) originates from a study of T cell responses to AZD1222 COVID-19 vaccine. Germline CDR1 MDHEN, CDR2 SYDVKM. The length of the CDR3 is 12 residues. This clone was found once. One junction end disagrees with the germline gene, perhaps due to a read error. Investigators merged groups given second doses at roughly 4 or roughly 12 weeks. TCRdb's table, derived via immunoSEQ multiplex PCR, lists solely in-frame clones and lacks some. The data hold about 60,000 clones, with about 80% observed a single time. The chain carries TRBV28 and TRBJ2-7; possibly TRBD2 for D (5 bases). This TCR came from an adult who received the AZD1222 COVID-19 vaccine. The input for sequencing was peripheral blood, taken 28 days after the second AZD1222 dose. The CDR3 sequence: CASSSQRSAHDF. Here the CDR3 DNA reads TGTGCCAGCAGTTCCCAGCGTAGCGCCCATGACTTC.